Below are 30 T cell receptor beta chains sequenced from a single sample in a study of blood T cell repertoires in COVID-19 (dated by TCRdb to the early 2020s). Preparation of the library involved the immunoSEQ multiplex PCR assay. TCRdb's version of the immuneACCESS table is confined to in-frame rearrangements and falls short of the full clone set. An unresolved V gene accounts for under half of the shortfall where checked; the remainder is of unknown origin. The sample yields approximately 170,000 clones; 80% were counted once. The ten largest clones capture about 6% of the sample. Sequencing was carried out using PBMCs or T cells enriched from blood (not recorded which). These receptors originate from a man in his forties who had recovered from COVID-19.

The chain's CDR3 is CASSWGQGVGEQYF. The CDR3 coding sequence is TGTGCCAGCAGCTGGGGACAGGGGGTTGGGGAGCAGTACTTC. The chain carries TRBV11-2 and TRBJ2-7; the match to TRBD1 covers 11 bases. The junction had 6 bases not matched to a gene; V was cut back by 4 bases and J by 7 bases. The CDR3 runs to 14 residues. Per the germline V gene, CDR1 is SGHAT and CDR2 is FQNNGV.

The rearrangement joins TRBV18 to TRBJ1-4, with D perhaps TRBD1 (6 bases). V lost 3 bases and J lost 7, with 15 bases in between. The CDR3 runs 15 residues. Germline CDR1 is KGHSH and CDR2 is LQKENI. The CDR3 coding sequence is TGTGCCAGCTCACCTAGAACAGGGTCTGGTGAAAAACTGTTTTTT. This translates into CASSPRTGSGEKLFF.

The chain is built from TRBV5-4 and TRBJ1-2; perhaps TRBD1 as D (5 bases). Trimming removed 4 bases from V and 5 bases from J, with 9 bases in between. The CDR3 runs to 12 residues. The germline CDR1 and CDR2 sequences are SGHNT and YYREEE (reference sequence). CDR3 in DNA: TGTGCCAGCAGCCCGGGGGAGTATGGCTACACCTTC. Encoded protein: CASSPGEYGYTF.

Here the CDR3 reads CASSLERTDTQYF. The DNA for the CDR3 is TGTGCCAGCAGCTTGGAACGGACAGATACGCAGTATTTT. The V call is TRBV5-6, the J call TRBJ2-3; D is undetermined. CDR1 is SGHDT and CDR2 is YYEEEE in the germline V gene. The V and J ends lost 0 bases and 3 bases respectively, with 5 bases between them. The CDR3 runs 13 residues.

The J gene is TRBJ2-5, the V gene TRBV4-2, with D perhaps TRBD2 (6 bases). Germline CDR1 and CDR2: LGHNA and YNFKEQ. There are 14 residues in the CDR3. Trimming left V 3 bases short and J 1 base short, with 9 bases between. DNA of the CDR3: TGTGCCAGCAGCCAGGAGGGTATCCAAGAGACCCAGTACTTC. Protein product: CASSQEGIQETQYF.

The CDR3 coding sequence is TGTGCCAGCACACTAGCGGGGTCCTACACAGATACGCAGTATTTT. This sequence encodes CASTLAGSYTDTQYF. The J gene is TRBJ2-3, the V gene TRBV2; 10 bases agree with TRBD2. V was pared by 7 bases and J by 2 bases, with 6 bases of the junction left unmatched. This CDR3 is built from 15 residues. In germline, CDR1 is SNHLY, CDR2 FYNNEI.

The gene calls are TRBV29-1 and TRBJ2-3; 11 bases align to TRBD2. The CDR3 extends over 15 amino acids. Germline V CDR1 and CDR2: SQVTM, ANQGSEA. V gave up 8 bases and J gave up 4 bases; unmatched junction bases: 11. CDR3 sequence (DNA): TGCAGCATGAGGCGCCTAGCGGGGGGAGCAGATACGCAGTATTTT. Translated: CSMRRLAGGADTQYF.

The V call is TRBV11-2, the J call TRBJ2-7; the D gene is possibly TRBD2 (5 bases). Germline V gives CDR1 SGHAT, CDR2 FQNNGV. The CDR3 contains 12 residues. Trimming shortened V by 2 bases and J by 6 bases, and 8 bases separated the two germline ends. The CDR3 region has the DNA TGTGCCAGCAGCTTAAGTAGCGCCGAGCAGTACTTC. It yields the protein CASSLSSAEQYF.

The chain recombines TRBV27 with TRBJ1-1; D is uncertain. Trimming removed 2 bases from V and 8 bases from J, with 12 bases in between. Germline V lookup: CDR1 MNHEY, CDR2 SMNVEV (reference sequence). This CDR3 comprises 13 residues. The CDR3 protein is CASSLERHLEAFF. CDR3 DNA sequence: TGTGCCAGCAGTTTAGAGAGGCACTTAGAAGCTTTCTTT.

The V gene is TRBV7-2, the J gene TRBJ2-3; TRBD1 might be the D (6 bases). V gave up 1 base and J gave up 2 bases, with 10 bases separating them. This CDR3 is built from 15 residues. CDR1 is SGHTA and CDR2 is FQGNSA in the germline V gene. CDR3 sequence: CASSLVGAVTDTQYF. CDR3 bases: TGTGCCAGCAGCTTAGTGGGGGCGGTCACAGATACGCAGTATTTT.

This chain links TRBV9 with TRBJ2-3, with TRBD2 matching over 10 bases. The CDR3 totals 17 residues. The V gene end was trimmed by 4 bases and the J gene end by 2 bases; junction bases not matched to a gene: 10. Germline V lookup: CDR1 SGDLS, CDR2 YYNGEE. The CDR3 coding sequence is TGTGCCAGCAGCATAGGCTTAGCGGGGGGCGACACAGATACGCAGTATTTT. Protein product: CASSIGLAGGDTDTQYF.

In its sample, this clone was seen once. The gene calls are TRBV7-9 and TRBJ2-5; the match to TRBD2 covers 8 bases. Germline V CDR1 and CDR2: SEHNR, FQNEAQ (reference sequence). J gave up 1 base and V 5 bases, and 9 bases lay outside the gene matches. The CDR3 has 16 amino acids. CDR3 sequence (DNA): TGTGCCAGCAGCCCCGGGGCCAGCGGGGGCCAAGAGACCCAGTACTTC. Its translation: CASSPGASGGQETQYF.

This chain uses TRBV6-5 with TRBJ2-6; D might be TRBD2 (5 bases). The CDR3 runs 14 residues. Germline values: CDR1 MNHEY, CDR2 SVGAGI. V was shortened by 6 bases and J by 4 bases, with 10 bases between the two germline ends. CDR3: CASRPSYGANVLTF. The CDR3 DNA reads TGTGCCAGCAGGCCTAGCTACGGGGCCAACGTCCTGACTTTC.

The genes are TRBV5-1 and TRBJ2-7; 9 bases match TRBD1. Germline loops: CDR1 SGHRS, CDR2 YFSETQ. This CDR3 spans 14 amino acids. Losses at the gene ends were 7 bases for V and 0 bases for J; bases not matched to a gene: 5. In DNA form, the CDR3 reads TGCGCCAGCTCGGACAGGGGCCTCTCCTACGAGCAGTACTTC. This encodes CASSDRGLSYEQYF.

The chain is built from TRBV7-9 and TRBJ1-4; D might be TRBD1 (6 bases). The V end was cut by 5 bases, the J end by 6 bases, with 22 bases between. The CDR3 extends over 17 amino acids. Per the germline V gene, CDR1 is SEHNR and CDR2 is FQNEAQ (reference sequence). The CDR3: CASSQFTGFEVDEKLFF. CDR3 coding DNA: TGTGCCAGCAGCCAGTTCACAGGGTTTGAGGTTGATGAAAAACTGTTTTTT.

The chain's CDR3 is CASSQDGRGGQETQYF. CDR3 sequence (DNA): TGTGCCAGCAGCCAGGACGGGCGGGGGGGCCAAGAGACCCAGTACTTC. V and J are TRBV7-2 and TRBJ2-5, with 9 bases identical to TRBD2. This CDR3 has 16 residues. V shed 5 bases and J 1 base; nucleotides not matched to a gene: 8. Germline CDR1 SGHTA, CDR2 FQGNSA.

The rearrangement uses TRBV19 and TRBJ1-5, with 7 bases lining up with TRBD1. Unmatched junction bases numbered 5, after V lost 8 bases and J lost 1 base. CDR1 is LNHDA and CDR2 is SQIVND in the germline V gene (reference sequence). This CDR3 comprises 14 residues. CDR3 sequence reads: CASQGQTSNQPQHF. The CDR3 DNA follows: TGTGCCAGTCAGGGACAGACAAGCAATCAGCCCCAGCATTTT. The variable domain in full, with the rest retrieved from reference TRBV19 and TRBJ1-5, is DGGITQSPKYLFRKEGQNVTLSCEQNLNHDAMYWYRQDPGQGLRLIYYSQIVNDFQKGDIAEGYSVSREKKESFPLTVTSAQKNPTAFYLCASQGQTSNQPQHFGDGTRLSIL.

This chain joins TRBV5-1 and TRBJ1-2, with TRBD1 matching over 8 bases. V lost 0 bases, J lost 6 bases, and 10 bases stayed unmatched. Germline assignment: CDR1 SGHRS and CDR2 YFSETQ. The CDR3 runs 16 residues. The CDR3 sequence: CASSLASAGGSDGYTF. The CDR3 bases are TGCGCCAGCAGCTTGGCATCGGCAGGGGGCAGTGATGGCTACACCTTC.

The chain links TRBV4-1 to TRBJ2-5, with 11 bases lining up with TRBD2. The CDR3 contains 14 residues. The V and J ends lost 2 bases and 9 bases, in that order; junction bases with no gene match: 5. Per germline, CDR1 MGHRA and CDR2 YSYEKL. CDR3 sequence reads: CASSQKTSGTPQYF. Here the CDR3 DNA reads TGCGCCAGCAGCCAAAAGACTAGCGGGACCCCCCAGTACTTC.

This rearrangement joins TRBV2 to TRBJ2-3, with TRBD2 matching over 11 bases. CDR1 is SNHLY, CDR2 FYNNEI, per germline. Germline trimming cut 6 bases from V and 3 bases from J; bases unmatched to any gene: 8. This CDR3 has 16 amino acids. CDR3 sequence: CASRVIAGGRTDTQYF. CDR3 bases: TGTGCCAGCAGGGTTATAGCGGGGGGGCGAACAGATACGCAGTATTTT.

This clone was detected once. The rearrangement links TRBV5-5 to TRBJ1-2, with 7 nucleotides matching TRBD1. Trimming cost V 2 bases and J 0 bases; bases outside gene matches: 13. Germline assignment: CDR1 SGHKS and CDR2 YYEKEE (reference sequence). The CDR3 loop spans 18 amino acids. DNA of the CDR3: TGTGCCAGCAGCTTCAGGACAGGTTCCATACAAGCTAACTATGGCTACACCTTC. It translates to CASSFRTGSIQANYGYTF.

This clone was detected only a few times. The V and J genes are TRBV5-1 and TRBJ1-2; tentatively, D is TRBD1 (6 bases). The CDR3 covers 13 residues. Trimming stripped 4 bases from V and 5 bases from J, with 12 bases between. Germline CDR1 is SGHRS and CDR2 is YFSETQ. CDR3 residues: CASSRGGTYGYTF. CDR3 DNA sequence: TGCGCCAGCAGCAGGGGGGGCACTTATGGCTACACCTTC.

This clone showed up just a few times. This chain connects TRBV30 to TRBJ1-3; D call uncertain. The CDR3 is made up of 13 amino acids. The ends were cut back, 8 bases at V and 5 bases at J, with 16 bases in the middle. CDR1 and CDR2 from the germline V gene are GTSNPN and SVGIG (reference sequence). As DNA, the CDR3 is TGTGCCCGCCGCGCAGAGGGCAGAAACACCATATATTTT. This sequence encodes CARRAEGRNTIYF.

V usage is TRBV5-5 and J usage is TRBJ2-7, with 10 bases that match TRBD1. The CDR3 length is 17 residues. The germline gives CDR1 SGHKS, CDR2 YYEKEE (reference sequence). Trimming cost V 2 bases and J 2 bases; bases outside gene matches: 10. The CDR3 coding sequence is TGTGCCAGCAGCTTCCCGACCGGGACAGGGGTAGCCTACGAGCAGTACGTC. This encodes CASSFPTGTGVAYEQYV.

V and J are TRBV5-1 and TRBJ1-2; no definite D call. Germline loops: CDR1 SGHRS, CDR2 YFSETQ. The CDR3 runs 12 residues. Trimming left V 2 bases short and J 8 bases short, with 10 bases between. CDR3 coding DNA: TGCGCCAGCAGCTTTGATACTTTCGGCTACACCTTC. Its translation is CASSFDTFGYTF.

This chain uses TRBV19 with TRBJ1-5; D ambiguous. Per the germline V gene, CDR1 is LNHDA and CDR2 is SQIVND (reference sequence). The CDR3 runs to 11 residues. Trimming cost V 7 bases and J 10 bases, with 11 bases left between them. The CDR3 region has the DNA TGTGCCAGTAACTACCCCGGTCCCCAGCATTTT. Residues: CASNYPGPQHF.

This chain links TRBV3-1 (or the pseudogene TRBV3-2) with TRBJ2-5; 7 positions agree with TRBD1. Losses at the gene ends were 4 bases for V and 7 bases for J; bases not matched to a gene: 12. In germline, CDR1 is LGHDT, CDR2 YNNKEL (reference sequence). The CDR3 runs to 15 residues. The CDR3 DNA reads as TGTGCCAGCAGCCTGAGGGGGCCTACAGGGGCGACCCAGTACTTC. This translates into CASSLRGPTGATQYF.

The CDR3 sequence: CASSYITGGYDQPQHF. CDR3 DNA sequence: TGTGCCAGCAGTTACATCACAGGGGGATATGATCAGCCCCAGCATTTT. The rearrangement joins TRBV6-2 or TRBV6-3 to TRBJ1-5, with 8 bases matching TRBD1. V shed 2 bases, J shed 5 bases, and the junction held 8 bases outside the gene matches. The CDR3 is 16 residues long. Germline values: CDR1 MNHEY, CDR2 SVGEGT.

The rearrangement uses TRBV7-2 and TRBJ1-2, with 10 bases aligning to TRBD1. CDR3 size: 15 residues. The J segment lost 0 bases and the V segment lost 5 bases, leaving 3 bases of the junction unmatched. Germline assignment: CDR1 SGHTA and CDR2 FQGNSA. The CDR3 region is CASSLGQGANYGYTF. The CDR3 DNA is TGTGCCAGCAGCCTAGGACAGGGGGCTAACTATGGCTACACCTTC.

The genes are TRBV6-5 and TRBJ1-1, with a possible D match to TRBD1 (6 bases). V was pared by 7 bases and J by 5 bases, with 17 bases between. The germline CDR1 and CDR2 sequences are MNHEY and SVGAGI. The CDR3 has 14 residues. CDR3 sequence: CASTPAGTPTEAFF. The CDR3 DNA follows: TGTGCCAGCACCCCAGCCGGGACACCAACTGAAGCTTTCTTT.